Each of the 17 T cell receptor beta chains below was sequenced from the same sample in a study of beta chain features in type 1 diabetes. TCRB transcripts that were expressed got sequenced, as all of the isolated RNA had been reverse transcribed. The data were produced by immunoSEQ multiplex PCR, yet TCRdb's version contains in-frame clones alone and is incomplete. The sample holds about 620,000 clones, around 15% seen once. The specimen was naive CD4+ T cells from blood. The receptors shown here come from a young man in good health.

This clone was seen more than once but under ten times. The chain couples TRBV6-5 to TRBJ1-3; D is ambiguous. V shed 3 bases and J shed 5 bases, with 8 bases lying between them. CDR3 size: 13 residues. Per germline, CDR1 MNHEY and CDR2 SVGAGI. The CDR3 is CASSYGSRNTIYF. The DNA for the CDR3 is TGTGCCAGCAGTTATGGGTCGCGAAACACCATATATTTT.

This clone was detected a few times. This chain connects TRBV5-4 to TRBJ2-5; TRBD2 is a possible D gene (7 bases). CDR1 and CDR2 from the germline V gene are SGHNT and YYREEE (reference sequence). V gave up 0 bases and J gave up 4 bases, with 10 bases separating them. The CDR3 has 14 residues. CDR3 nucleotides: TGTGCCAGCAGCTTGGCAGGGGAGGGAGAGACCCAGTACTTC. Residues: CASSLAGEGETQYF.

This clone was counted a few times. The CDR3 region is CASRIRTDAYEQYF. CDR3 nucleotides: TGTGCCAGCAGGATCAGGACTGACGCCTACGAGCAGTACTTC. The chain couples TRBV2 to TRBJ2-7; possibly TRBD2 for D (5 bases). In germline, CDR1 is SNHLY, CDR2 FYNNEI. The ends were cut back, 6 bases at V and 2 bases at J, with 14 bases in the middle. This CDR3 is built from 14 residues.

In its sample, this clone was seen a few times. This chain connects TRBV7-9 to TRBJ2-1; no reliable D call. Germline V lookup: CDR1 SEHNR, CDR2 FQNEAQ (reference sequence). The CDR3 has 13 amino acids. V was shortened by 8 bases and J by 6 bases, with 14 bases between the two germline ends. CDR3 coding DNA: TGTGCCAGCCGAATCCCCCCCGGCAATGAGCAGTTCTTC. Its protein product is CASRIPPGNEQFF. Drawing the rest from reference TRBV7-9 and TRBJ2-1, the complete variable domain is DTGVSQNPRHKITKRGQNVTFRCDPISEHNRLYWYRQTLGQGPEFLTYFQNEAQLEKSRLLSDRFSAERPKGSFSTLEIQRTEQGDSAMYLCASRIPPGNEQFFGPGTRLTVL.

This clone was seen ten or more times. This rearrangement joins TRBV25-1 to TRBJ1-2; 7 nucleotides line up with TRBD1. CDR3 length equals 12 residues. Germline CDR1 reads MGHDK; CDR2 reads SYGVNS. Trimming took 8 bases from V and 8 from J; bases not matched to a gene: 8. The CDR3 bases are TGTGCCAGCTTCTTCACAGGGGTGGGCTACACCTTC. It is translated as CASFFTGVGYTF.

The V call is TRBV9, the J call TRBJ2-3; D not certain. The germline V gene has CDR1 SGDLS and CDR2 YYNGEE. With 0 bases removed from V and 1 base from J, the gap between germline ends came to 6 bases. The CDR3 covers 14 residues. CDR3 nucleotides: TGTGCCAGCAGCGTAGAGGCGGGCACAGATACGCAGTATTTT. Amino acid sequence: CASSVEAGTDTQYF.

This clone has more than one count but fewer than ten. This rearrangement joins TRBV9 to TRBJ1-1; a weak D match, TRBD1 (5 bases). The CDR3 loop spans 17 amino acids. Germline V gene sequence: CDR1 SGDLS, CDR2 YYNGEE. Trimming cost V 0 bases and J 2 bases, with 17 bases left between them. DNA of the CDR3: TGTGCCAGCAGCGTAGGTAGGGGCATGACTGGAAACACTGAAGCTTTCTTT. It specifies CASSVGRGMTGNTEAFF.

This clone was seen more than once but under ten times. The rearrangement joins TRBV29-1 to TRBJ2-7, with TRBD1 identical over 7 bases. With 4 bases clipped from V and 1 base from J, the junction kept 13 bases outside the gene matches. The CDR3 covers 16 residues. Germline V gives CDR1 SQVTM, CDR2 ANQGSEA. The CDR3 here is CSVAVNRDRFSYEQYF. The DNA for the CDR3 is TGCAGCGTTGCGGTTAACCGGGACAGATTTTCCTACGAGCAGTACTTC.

There are a few counts of this clone. V gene TRBV7-9 combines with J gene TRBJ1-1; D gene uncertain. Germline V CDR1 and CDR2: SEHNR, FQNEAQ (reference sequence). The CDR3 consists of 14 residues. V was trimmed by 1 base and J by 1 base, leaving 7 bases between them. The CDR3 nucleotides read TGTGCCAGCAGCTTAGGGGAGACGAACACTGAAGCTTTCTTT. It encodes CASSLGETNTEAFF.

The sample holds a few counts of this clone. Different DNA sequences within this sample yield the same CDR3. The rearrangement links TRBV9 to TRBJ2-5; D unclear. The CDR3 runs 12 residues. Germline values: CDR1 SGDLS, CDR2 YYNGEE. Trimming took 0 bases from V and 4 from J, leaving 4 bases between them. CDR3 protein: CASSVAGETQYF. The CDR3, as DNA: TGTGCCAGCAGCGTAGCAGGAGAGACCCAGTACTTC. The whole variable domain, filled in from reference TRBV9 and TRBJ2-5, reads DSGVTQTPKHLITATGQRVTLRCSPRSGDLSVYWYQQSLDQGLQFLIQYYNGEERAKGNILERFSAQQFPDLHSELNLSSLELGDSALYFCASSVAGETQYFGPGTRLLVL.

This clone turned up a few times. The J gene is TRBJ2-1, the V gene TRBV7-2, with D perhaps matching TRBD1 (5 bases). The germline V gene encodes CDR1 SGHTA and CDR2 FQGNSA. The CDR3 length is 13 residues. Between the trimmed V and J ends, which lost 2 bases and 8 bases, there was a span of 10 bases. This chain's CDR3 is CASSLQGRYEQFF. CDR3 DNA sequence: TGTGCCAGCAGCTTACAGGGAAGGTATGAGCAGTTCTTC.

This clone was detected only a few times. The gene calls are TRBV7-9 and TRBJ1-5; 10 nucleotides align to TRBD1. The CDR3 loop spans 15 amino acids. The germline V gene has CDR1 SEHNR and CDR2 FQNEAQ (reference sequence). V lost 4 bases to trimming and J lost 5 bases; unmatched junction nucleotides: 5. The CDR3 DNA reads TGTGCCAGCAGCTCCCGGGACAGGGGTGATCAGCCCCAGCATTTT. Its protein is CASSSRDRGDQPQHF.

This chain connects TRBV7-3 to TRBJ2-7; TRBD1 matches 10 bases. Germline lookup yields CDR1 SGHTA and CDR2 FQGTGA. The CDR3 has 16 amino acids. V shed 6 bases and J 1 base; nucleotides not matched to a gene: 9. CDR3 protein: CASRWAGQGRSYEQYF. CDR3 DNA: TGTGCCAGCAGGTGGGCGGGACAGGGGAGGTCCTACGAGCAGTACTTC. Full variable domain (outside the CDR3, taken from reference TRBV7-3 and TRBJ2-7): GAGVSQTPSNKVTEKGKYVELRCDPISGHTALYWYRQSLGQGPEFLIYFQGTGAADDSGLPNDRFFAVRPEGSVSTLKIQRTERGDSAVYLCASRWAGQGRSYEQYFGPGTRLTVT.

The genes are TRBV7-2 and TRBJ2-5; 9 bases fit TRBD2. Per the germline V gene, CDR1 is SGHTA and CDR2 is FQGNSA. The length of the CDR3 is 15 residues. The V gene end was trimmed by 0 bases and the J gene end by 5 bases; junction bases not matched to a gene: 4. The CDR3: CASSLAAGGHETQYF. Written as DNA, the CDR3 is TGTGCCAGCAGCTTAGCGGCGGGGGGGCATGAGACCCAGTACTTC.

This clone was seen only a few times. The chain has TRBV10-3 and TRBJ2-3; 7 bases are a match to TRBD2. J was trimmed by 3 bases and V by 7 bases; bases with no gene match: 4. CDR1 and CDR2 (germline): ENHRY, SYGVKD. The CDR3 has 13 amino acids. CDR3: CAINAGVTDTQYF. CDR3 nucleotide sequence: TGTGCCATCAACGCGGGAGTGACAGATACGCAGTATTTT.

This chain connects TRBV6-6 to TRBJ2-3, with D perhaps given as TRBD1 or TRBD2 (5 bases each). CDR1 is MNHNY and CDR2 is SVGAGI in the germline V gene (reference sequence). The CDR3 has 14 amino acids. V was shortened by 6 bases and J by 2 bases, with 12 bases between the two germline ends. CDR3 bases: TGTGCCAGCAGCCTGAGGGACCCCACAGATACGCAGTATTTT. The encoded protein is CASSLRDPTDTQYF.

In this sample, this clone turned up a few times. This chain links TRBV7-2 with TRBJ1-1; a possible D gene is TRBD1 (5 bases). Between the trimmed V and J ends, which lost 5 bases and 0 bases, there was a span of 13 bases. Germline lookup yields CDR1 SGHTA and CDR2 FQGNSA. The CDR3 is made up of 15 amino acids. CDR3: CASSMGLLLNTEAFF. CDR3 DNA: TGTGCCAGCAGCATGGGACTGCTCCTGAACACTGAAGCTTTCTTT.